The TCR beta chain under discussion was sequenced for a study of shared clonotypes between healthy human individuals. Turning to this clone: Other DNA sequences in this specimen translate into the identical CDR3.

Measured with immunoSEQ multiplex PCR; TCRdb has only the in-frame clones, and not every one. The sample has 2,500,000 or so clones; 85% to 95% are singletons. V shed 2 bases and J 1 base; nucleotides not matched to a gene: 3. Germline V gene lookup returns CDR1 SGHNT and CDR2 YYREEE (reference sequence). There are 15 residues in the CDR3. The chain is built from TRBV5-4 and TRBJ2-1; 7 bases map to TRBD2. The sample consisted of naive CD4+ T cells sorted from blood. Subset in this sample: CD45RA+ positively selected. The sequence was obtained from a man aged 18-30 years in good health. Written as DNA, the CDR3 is TGTGCCAGCAGCTTAGGCGGGGGATCCTACAATGAGCAGTTCTTC. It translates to CASSLGGGSYNEQFF.